This is a list of T cell receptor beta chains from one sample in a study of Graves' ophthalmopathy and Graves' hyperthyroidism. Using its own MiXCR run on the multiplex PCR reads, TCRdb lists one record per CDR3 protein. This repertoire shows some 350,000 distinct CDR3 sequences, approximately 17% found once; its top ten account for roughly 2.4%. Input material: peripheral blood. The receptors stem from an adult woman with stable Graves' hyperthyroidism. The CDR3 runs from the conserved cysteine through the conserved F or W. Each record gives: CDR3 protein, CDR3 DNA, V gene, D gene, clone size, J gene. A D gene is named only where the DNA matches it firmly. Where a row states a size, it is once, few, many or the class of an expanded clone; other rows omit it.

CASSLAGTSGRYEQFF,TGTGCCAGCAGCTTAGCGGGGACTAGCGGGAGGTATGAGCAGTTCTTC,TRBV7-9,TRBD2,many,TRBJ2-1
CASDGGDYEQYF,TGTGCCAGCGACGGAGGGGACTACGAGCAGTACTTC,TRBV7-2,-,many,TRBJ2-7
CASSQVDRGSRGYTF,TGTGCCAGCAGCCAAGTGGACAGGGGATCCAGAGGCTACACCTTC,TRBV16,TRBD1,many,TRBJ1-2
CASSTQGEHQPQHF,TGTGCCAGCAGTACCCAGGGGGAACACCAGCCCCAGCATTTT,TRBV28,TRBD1,many,TRBJ1-5
CASSPSGNPETQYF,TGCGCCAGCAGCCCGAGCGGGAACCCGGAGACCCAGTACTTC,TRBV5-1,TRBD2,few,TRBJ2-5
CASSLGPARTPRSGANVLTF,TGTGCCAGCAGTTTAGGCCCGGCCAGGACTCCCCGCTCTGGGGCCAACGTCCTGACTTTC,TRBV12-3/TRBV12-4,-,many,TRBJ2-6
CSVGGQTPYEQYF,TGCAGCGTTGGGGGACAGACCCCCTACGAGCAGTACTTC,TRBV29-1,TRBD1,many,TRBJ2-7
CASSLPSGRTYEQYF,TGTGCCAGCAGTTTACCCTCGGGGAGGACCTACGAGCAGTACTTC,TRBV28,-,many,TRBJ2-7
CASNGNVKETRYF,TGTGCCAGCAACGGGAATGTAAAGGAGACCCGGTACTTC,TRBV6-2/TRBV6-3,-,many,TRBJ2-5
CASRELAGEKQETQYF,TGTGCCAGCAGAGAGCTAGCGGGAGAGAAGCAAGAGACCCAGTACTTC,TRBV28,TRBD2,many,TRBJ2-5
CASSARGEAFF,TGTGCCAGCAGTGCTCGGGGTGAAGCTTTCTTT,TRBV6-2/TRBV6-3,-,many,TRBJ1-1
CSATLAEDYEQYF,TGCAGTGCAACACTAGCGGAAGATTACGAGCAGTACTTC,TRBV20-1,TRBD2,many,TRBJ2-7
CASRAQGLFGNTIYF,TGTGCCAGCAGGGCACAGGGACTATTTGGAAACACCATATATTTT,TRBV3-1,-,-,TRBJ1-3
CASSHLANQPQHF,TGTGCCAGCAGTCATCTAGCGAATCAGCCCCAGCATTTT,TRBV12-3/TRBV12-4,-,-,TRBJ1-5
CASRSSHITEAFF,TGTGCCAGCAGAAGCAGTCATATCACTGAAGCTTTCTTT,TRBV28,-,many,TRBJ1-1
CASSDTSGRDGGETQYF,TGTGCCAGCAGTGATACTAGCGGGAGGGATGGCGGAGAGACCCAGTACTTC,TRBV6-1,TRBD2,many,TRBJ2-5
CASSPRGDEQYF,TGTGCCAGCAGCCCTCGGGGGGACGAGCAGTACTTC,TRBV6-1,TRBD2,many,TRBJ2-7
CASSFPLVTGQYF,TGTGCCAGCAGTTTCCCCCTAGTCACGGGGCAGTACTTC,TRBV28,-,many,TRBJ2-7
CATKGGETQYF,TGTGCCACCAAGGGTGGAGAGACCCAGTACTTC,TRBV24-1,-,-,TRBJ2-5
CASSLTGGGAGSNQPQHF,TGTGCCAGCAGCTTAACCGGGGGGGGCGCGGGAAGCAATCAGCCCCAGCATTTT,TRBV11-1,-,many,TRBJ1-5
CASSPNRVDEQYF,TGTGCCAGCTCGCCCAACAGGGTTGACGAGCAGTACTTC,TRBV18,-,many,TRBJ2-7
CASSQETGVPKNIQYF,TGTGCCAGCAGCCAAGAAACAGGGGTACCCAAAAACATCCAGTACTTC,TRBV4-2,TRBD1,-,TRBJ2-4
CASSLGQLAKNIQYF,TGTGCCAGCAGTTTAGGACAGTTAGCCAAAAACATTCAGTACTTC,TRBV28,-,many,TRBJ2-4
CASSEAGDIRELFF,TGTGCCAGCAGTGAAGCAGGGGACATCCGGGAGCTGTTTTTT,TRBV6-1,-,-,TRBJ2-2
CSAGTPGQISEAFF,TGCAGTGCTGGGACGCCGGGACAGATTTCTGAAGCTTTCTTT,TRBV20-1,TRBD1,many,TRBJ1-1
CASSYGQGANYDNSPLHF,TGTGCCAGCAGCTATGGACAGGGGGCGAATTATGATAATTCACCCCTCCACTTT,TRBV27,TRBD1,-,TRBJ1-6
CASSLGRANVPTF,TGCGCCAGCAGCTTAGGGCGGGCCAACGTCCCGACTTTC,TRBV5-1,-,-,TRBJ2-6
CASSFSQVLQAFF,TGTGCCAGCAGTTTTAGCCAAGTTCTTCAAGCTTTCTTT,TRBV12-3/TRBV12-4,-,-,TRBJ1-1
CASSFRGVNFQPQHF,TGTGCCAGCAGTTTTCGAGGGGTAAACTTTCAGCCCCAGCATTTT,TRBV12-3/TRBV12-4,-,many,TRBJ1-5
CASSQDPYGTTVYEQYF,TGTGCCAGCAGCCAAGATCCGTATGGGACCACCGTCTACGAGCAGTACTTC,TRBV4-2,-,few,TRBJ2-7
CASSLGRAQGYTF,TGCGCCAGCAGCTTGGGGCGGGCTCAAGGCTACACCTTC,TRBV5-1,-,many,TRBJ1-2
CSAPGTSSVEQYF,TGCAGTGCCCCCGGGACTAGTTCTGTCGAGCAGTACTTC,TRBV20-1,TRBD2,-,TRBJ2-7
CASWRTPNTEAFF,TGTGCCAGCTGGAGGACTCCAAACACTGAAGCTTTCTTT,TRBV6-1,-,many,TRBJ1-1
CASSQDLGTRNTEAFF,TGTGCCAGCAGCCAAGACCTAGGGACACGGAACACTGAAGCTTTCTTT,TRBV4-2,-,many,TRBJ1-1
CASSLLVSGAGYEQYF,TGTGCCAGCAGTTTATTGGTGTCAGGGGCAGGCTACGAGCAGTACTTC,TRBV27,-,many,TRBJ2-7
CSTQRQETQYF,TGCAGTACTCAACGGCAAGAGACCCAGTACTTC,TRBV20-1,-,-,TRBJ2-5
CASSESQGWYGYTF,TGTGCCAGCAGTGAATCACAGGGGTGGTATGGCTACACCTTC,TRBV6-1,TRBD1,-,TRBJ1-2
CNAINLYEQYF,TGCAATGCTATAAACCTATACGAGCAGTACTTC,TRBV20-1,-,many,TRBJ2-7
CASNSRRGGDTQYF,TGTGCCAGCAATTCGAGGCGGGGCGGGGATACGCAGTATTTT,TRBV6-5,-,many,TRBJ2-3
CASSHPGQRYYEQYF,TGTGCCAGCAGCCACCCGGGACAGCGATACTACGAGCAGTACTTC,TRBV5-5,TRBD1,-,TRBJ2-7
CASSNPPPLAGAHPASYEQYF,TGTGCCAGCAGCAACCCCCCCCCCCTAGCGGGAGCCCACCCGGCCTCGTACGAGCAGTACTTC,TRBV7-3,TRBD2,many,TRBJ2-7
CSATFGSNTYEQYF,TGCAGTGCTACTTTCGGATCCAATACCTACGAGCAGTACTTC,TRBV20-1,-,many,TRBJ2-7
CASRDRASTEAFF,TGTGCCAGCAGGGACAGGGCTAGCACTGAAGCTTTCTTT,TRBV12-3/TRBV12-4,TRBD1,many,TRBJ1-1
CASSLGSGGSYEQYF,TGTGCCAGCAGTTTGGGCTCGGGCGGGTCCTACGAGCAGTACTTC,TRBV6-5,-,-,TRBJ2-7
CASSQVTGEDVGYTF,TGCGCCAGCAGCCAAGTAACAGGGGAGGATGTTGGCTACACCTTC,TRBV4-1,TRBD1,many,TRBJ1-2
CASSEASGKYEQYF,TGTGCCAGCAGTGAGGCTAGCGGCAAATACGAGCAGTACTTC,TRBV12-3/TRBV12-4,TRBD2,many,TRBJ2-7
CASSLFKGNSGANYGYTF,TGTGCCAGCAGCTTATTTAAGGGGAACTCCGGAGCTAACTATGGCTACACCTTC,TRBV7-2,-,many,TRBJ1-2
CASSHGTSGNSFSYEQYF,TGCGCCAGCAGCCATGGGACTAGCGGGAACTCGTTCTCCTACGAGCAGTACTTC,TRBV4-1,TRBD2,few,TRBJ2-7
CASSVRTGWYTGELFF,TGTGCCAGCAGCGTCAGGACAGGGTGGTACACCGGGGAGCTGTTTTTT,TRBV7-3,TRBD1,many,TRBJ2-2
CASSLEGGRGETQYF,TGTGCCAGCAGCTTGGAAGGGGGTAGAGGAGAGACCCAGTACTTC,TRBV5-5,-,many,TRBJ2-5
CASSRGVVGTGGYEQYF,TGTGCCAGCTCCCGGGGGGTAGTAGGGACCGGGGGATACGAGCAGTACTTC,TRBV6-1,TRBD2,-,TRBJ2-7
CASSRPSEGLAYEQYF,TGTGCCAGCAGCAGACCCTCGGAGGGGCTAGCCTACGAGCAGTACTTC,TRBV28,-,many,TRBJ2-7
CASSEGVGGELFF,TGTGCCAGCAGTGAAGGGGTTGGCGGGGAGCTGTTTTTT,TRBV6-1,-,many,TRBJ2-2
CSAGGTSGRPQETQYF,TGCAGTGCTGGGGGGACTAGCGGGAGACCCCAAGAGACCCAGTACTTC,TRBV20-1,TRBD2,many,TRBJ2-5